This TCR beta chain was captured in a study of Graves' ophthalmopathy and Graves' hyperthyroidism. Study-level results: A majority of expanded thyroid clonotypes exceeding 0.001 frequency were likewise present in blood.

Exclusion criteria comprised other autoimmune diseases, uncontrolled infections, pregnancy or lactation in patients. This clonotype appeared a single time. Antigen unknown. Trimming shortened V by 2 bases and J by 4 bases, and 15 bases separated the two germline ends. CDR1 and CDR2 from the germline V gene are GTSNPN and SVGIG (reference sequence). The CDR3 covers 14 residues. The authors amplified TCR beta CDR3 regions, and they did so from RNA transcripts for repertoire sequencing. First-round RT-PCR relied on HTBI primers, and a second-round multiplex PCR came next. TCRdb recomputed calls from the multiplex PCR reads with MiXCR, one row per CDR3 protein. Here the sample spans over 500,000 distinct CDR3 sequences, about 20% being singletons.

The V gene is TRBV30, the J gene TRBJ2-7; possibly TRBD2 for D (6 bases). The sequenced sample consisted of peripheral blood. The sequence derives from a woman aged 18 to 35 with stable Graves' hyperthyroidism. Some clones in this sample may be carry-over from other donors' samples. The CDR3 protein is CAWSRRGMGYEQYF. The CDR3 nucleotides are TGTGCCTGGAGTAGGCGCGGGATGGGGTACGAGCAGTACTTC.